This entry features one TCR beta chain sequence. Its antigen is unknown. This CDR3 region has 13 residues. Germline-derived CDR1 and CDR2 are MNHNY and SVGAGI (reference sequence). These data come from a study of identical twins. Findings and limits, study-wide: There was an excess of low generation probability in the out-of-frame alpha sequences that twins shared. Conclusions rested on cross-sectional statistics rather than following the same donors.

TCRdb ran MiXCR on the 5' RACE reads and lists one entry per CDR3 protein. The repertoire holds hundreds of thousands of distinct CDR3 sequences, with 7.5% as singletons. This sample also appeared in a second study, on yellow fever vaccine responses in identical twins. According to that study: Twins' vaccine T cell response reportedly gave the appearance of partial convergence and partial personalization.

The V gene is TRBV6-6, the J gene TRBJ2-1, with a possible D match to TRBD2 (5 bases). Sequenced sample: memory (CD45RO+) T cells sorted from blood. This clonotype originated in a woman under 30 in good health. The CDR3 nucleotides are TGTGCTACCAAAAGAGGAGGTAACAATGAGCAGTTCTTC. This gives the protein CATKRGGNNEQFF.